Listed below are T cell receptor beta chains from one sample, sequenced in a study of blood T cell repertoires in COVID-19. Profiling relied on immunoSEQ multiplex PCR, and the TCRdb table lists in-frame clones only, not all of them. The top ten hold approximately 4.7% of the sample, which has about 300,000 clones, roughly nine tenths seen once. The sample was PBMCs or T cells enriched from blood (not recorded which). The receptors originated from a man in his fifties or sixties who had recovered from COVID-19. The CDR3 runs from the conserved cysteine through the conserved F or W.

CDR3	V	J
CASSQDRGGSNYGYTF	TRBV4-2	TRBJ1-2
CASSWDRPYEQYF	TRBV12-3/TRBV12-4	TRBJ2-7
CASSWAQGRANTEAFF	TRBV5-1	TRBJ1-1
CAWKTGVSFLTTEAFF	TRBV30	TRBJ1-1
CASSLRQGLMNTEAFF	TRBV6-2/TRBV6-3	TRBJ1-1
CASTLRGTNEKLFF	TRBV19	TRBJ1-4
CAISEGRTATDTQYF	TRBV10-3	TRBJ2-3
CASRATSAKNIQYF	TRBV5-1	TRBJ2-4
CASSPGQGSNQPQHF	TRBV27	TRBJ1-5
CASSPPTMNTEAFF	TRBV18	TRBJ1-1
CASTNRGNSNQPQHF	TRBV28	TRBJ1-5
CASSYVRDSSEPQHF	TRBV6-5	TRBJ1-5
CAISAIEGKNQPQHF	TRBV10-3	TRBJ1-5
CATSRGEILAEETQYF	TRBV15	TRBJ2-5
CAWSRAGVSYEQYF	TRBV30	TRBJ2-7
CASKSAGGTTGELFF	TRBV2	TRBJ2-2
CASSLRLAGADRETQYF	TRBV5-1	TRBJ2-5
CASSLSSRQVGDGYTF	TRBV5-1	TRBJ1-2
CASSLGRNEQFF	TRBV28	TRBJ2-1
CSASPPSVNYGYTF	TRBV20-1	TRBJ1-2
CASSYGGGGQPQHF	TRBV6-2/TRBV6-3	TRBJ1-5
CASSQSGGREGAQYF	TRBV3-1/TRBV3-2	TRBJ2-3